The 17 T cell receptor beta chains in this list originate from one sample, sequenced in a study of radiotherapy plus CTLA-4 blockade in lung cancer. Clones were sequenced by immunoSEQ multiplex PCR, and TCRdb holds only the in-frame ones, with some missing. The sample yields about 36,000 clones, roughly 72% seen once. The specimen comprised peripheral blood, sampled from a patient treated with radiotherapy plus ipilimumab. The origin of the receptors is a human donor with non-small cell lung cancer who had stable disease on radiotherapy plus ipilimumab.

As DNA, the CDR3 is TGTGCCAGCAGCTTGGTGGGGACAGGGTCAAGAAATGAGCAGTTCTTC. Encoded protein: CASSLVGTGSRNEQFF. The chain has TRBV5-6 and TRBJ2-1; 9 bases fit TRBD1. From germline, CDR1 is SGHDT and CDR2 YYEEEE. Unmatched junction bases numbered 8, after V lost 0 bases and J lost 7 bases. This CDR3 is built from 16 residues.

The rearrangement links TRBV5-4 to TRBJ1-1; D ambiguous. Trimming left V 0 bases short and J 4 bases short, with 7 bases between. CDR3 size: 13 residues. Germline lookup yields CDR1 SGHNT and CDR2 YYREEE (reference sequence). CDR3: CASSLDLFTEAFF. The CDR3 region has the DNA TGTGCCAGCAGCTTGGACCTATTCACTGAAGCTTTCTTT.

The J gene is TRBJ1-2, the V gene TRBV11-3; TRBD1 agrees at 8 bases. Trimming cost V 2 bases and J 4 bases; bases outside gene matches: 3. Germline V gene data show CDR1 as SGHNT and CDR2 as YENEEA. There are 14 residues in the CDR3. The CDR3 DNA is TGTGCCAGCAGCTTAAATACAGGGGGCTATGGCTACACCTTC. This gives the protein CASSLNTGGYGYTF.

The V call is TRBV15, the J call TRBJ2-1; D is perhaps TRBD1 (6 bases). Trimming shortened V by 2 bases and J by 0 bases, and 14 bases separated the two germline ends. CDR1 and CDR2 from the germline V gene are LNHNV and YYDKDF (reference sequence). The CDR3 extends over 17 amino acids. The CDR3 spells CATSRFRGSSSYNEQFF. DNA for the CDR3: TGTGCCACCAGCAGATTCAGGGGATCCAGCTCCTACAATGAGCAGTTCTTC.

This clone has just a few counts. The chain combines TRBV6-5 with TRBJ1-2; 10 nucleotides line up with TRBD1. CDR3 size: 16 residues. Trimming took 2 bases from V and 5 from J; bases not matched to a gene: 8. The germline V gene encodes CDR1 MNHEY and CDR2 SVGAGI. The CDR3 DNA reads TGTGCCAGCAGTTACCTTCGGACAGGGGGAGCGTATGGCTACACCTTC. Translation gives CASSYLRTGGAYGYTF.

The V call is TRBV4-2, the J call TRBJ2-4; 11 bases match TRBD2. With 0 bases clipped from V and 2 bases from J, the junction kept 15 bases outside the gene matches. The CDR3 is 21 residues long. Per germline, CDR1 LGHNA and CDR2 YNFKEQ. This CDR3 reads CASSQDLWALAGAFPKNIQYF. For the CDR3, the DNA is TGTGCCAGCAGCCAAGATCTTTGGGCACTAGCGGGGGCGTTTCCCAAAAACATTCAGTACTTC.

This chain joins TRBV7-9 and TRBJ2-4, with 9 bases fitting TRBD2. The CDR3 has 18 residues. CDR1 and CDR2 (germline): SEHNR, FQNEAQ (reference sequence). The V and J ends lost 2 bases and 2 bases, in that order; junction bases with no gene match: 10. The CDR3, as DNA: TGTGCCAGCAGCTTATGGGGACTAGCACTAGGGACCAAAAACATTCAGTACTTC. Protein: CASSLWGLALGTKNIQYF.

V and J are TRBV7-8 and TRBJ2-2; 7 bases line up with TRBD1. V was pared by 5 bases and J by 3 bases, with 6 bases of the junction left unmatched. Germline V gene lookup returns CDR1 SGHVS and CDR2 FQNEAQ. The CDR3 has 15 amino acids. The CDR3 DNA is TGTGCCAGCAGCATACAGGGGCAGGACACCGGGGAGCTGTTTTTT. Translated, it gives CASSIQGQDTGELFF.

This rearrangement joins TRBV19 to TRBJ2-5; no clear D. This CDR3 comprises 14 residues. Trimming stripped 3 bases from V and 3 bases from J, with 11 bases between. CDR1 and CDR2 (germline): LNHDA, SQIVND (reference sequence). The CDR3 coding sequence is TGTGCCAGTAGTATTTCTGGAGCAAAAGAGACCCAGTACTTC. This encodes CASSISGAKETQYF.

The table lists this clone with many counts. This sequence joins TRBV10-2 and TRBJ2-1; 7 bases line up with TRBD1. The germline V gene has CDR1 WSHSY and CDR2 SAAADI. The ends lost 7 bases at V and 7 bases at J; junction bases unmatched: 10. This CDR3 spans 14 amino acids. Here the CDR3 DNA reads TGCGCCAGCATCAGAGGACAGGCGCAGAATGAGCAGTTCTTC. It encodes CASIRGQAQNEQFF.

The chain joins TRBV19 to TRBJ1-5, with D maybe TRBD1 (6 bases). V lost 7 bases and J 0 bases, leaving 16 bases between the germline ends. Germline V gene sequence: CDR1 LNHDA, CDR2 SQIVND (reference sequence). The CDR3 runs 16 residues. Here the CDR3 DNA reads TGTGCCAGTACCGGTCACAGGGCGATTAGCAATCAGCCCCAGCATTTT. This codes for CASTGHRAISNQPQHF.

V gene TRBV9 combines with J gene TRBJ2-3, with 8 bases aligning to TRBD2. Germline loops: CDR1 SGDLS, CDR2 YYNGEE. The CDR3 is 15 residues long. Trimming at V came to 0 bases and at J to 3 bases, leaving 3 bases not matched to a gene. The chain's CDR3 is CASSVAGLVTDTQYF. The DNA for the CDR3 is TGTGCCAGCAGCGTAGCGGGACTAGTAACAGATACGCAGTATTTT.

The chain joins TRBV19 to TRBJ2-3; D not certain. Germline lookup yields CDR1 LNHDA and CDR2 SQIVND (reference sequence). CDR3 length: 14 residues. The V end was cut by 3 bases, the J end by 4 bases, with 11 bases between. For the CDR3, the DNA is TGTGCCAGTAGTATTGTGGCAGATCCAGATACGCAGTATTTT. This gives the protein CASSIVADPDTQYF. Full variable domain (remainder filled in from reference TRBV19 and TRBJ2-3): DGGITQSPKYLFRKEGQNVTLSCEQNLNHDAMYWYRQDPGQGLRLIYYSQIVNDFQKGDIAEGYSVSREKKESFPLTVTSAQKNPTAFYLCASSIVADPDTQYFGPGTRLTVL.

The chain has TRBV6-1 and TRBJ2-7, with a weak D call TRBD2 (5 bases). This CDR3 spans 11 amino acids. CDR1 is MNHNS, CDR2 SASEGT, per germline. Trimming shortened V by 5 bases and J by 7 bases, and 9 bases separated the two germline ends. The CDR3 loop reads CASSLTNEQYF. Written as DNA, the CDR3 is TGTGCCAGCAGTCTGACTAATGAGCAGTACTTC.

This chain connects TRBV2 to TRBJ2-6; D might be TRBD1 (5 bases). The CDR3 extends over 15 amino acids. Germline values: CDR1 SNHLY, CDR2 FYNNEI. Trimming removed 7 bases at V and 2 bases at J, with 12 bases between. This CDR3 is CASIGDRAGANVLTF. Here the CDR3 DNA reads TGTGCCAGCATAGGGGATAGGGCTGGGGCCAACGTCCTGACTTTC.

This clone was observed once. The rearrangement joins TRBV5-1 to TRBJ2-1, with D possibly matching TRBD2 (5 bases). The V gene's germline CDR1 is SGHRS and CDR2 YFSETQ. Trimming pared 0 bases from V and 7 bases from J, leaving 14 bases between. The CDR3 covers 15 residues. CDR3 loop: CASSLGATPGNEQFF. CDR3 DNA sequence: TGCGCCAGCAGCTTGGGTGCGACACCGGGAAATGAGCAGTTCTTC.

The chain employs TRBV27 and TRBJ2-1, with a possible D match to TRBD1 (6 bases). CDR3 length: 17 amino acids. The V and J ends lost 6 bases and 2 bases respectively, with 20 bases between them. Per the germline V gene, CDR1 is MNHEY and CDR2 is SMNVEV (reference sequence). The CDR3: CASSSTPGAGPYNEQFF. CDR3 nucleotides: TGTGCCAGCAGCTCGACTCCAGGGGCCGGACCCTACAATGAGCAGTTCTTC.